Listed below are T cell receptor beta chains from one sample, sequenced in a study of T cell repertoires in cytomegalovirus infection. Using its own MiXCR run on the reads, TCRdb lists one record per CDR3 protein. The repertoire consists of hundreds of thousands of distinct CDR3 sequences, with 33% occurring once and the leading ten covering about 17%. Antigen specificity for these receptors is unknown. The material was cultured PBMCs, obtained from culture after CMV antigen stimulation. These receptors came from a human donor in good health (CMV status not recorded). Some clones in this sample may be carry-over from other donors' samples. CDR3s include the opening cysteine and the closing phenylalanine or tryptophan. D genes are given only for firm matches. Where a row states a size, it is once, few, many or the class of an expanded clone; other rows omit it.

D gene: -
J gene: TRBJ1-5
clone size: -
V gene: TRBV7-6
CDR3 protein: CASSVAGTMGNQPQHF
CDR3 DNA: TGTGCCAGCAGCGTTGCAGGGACGATGGGCAATCAGCCCCAGCATTTT

D gene: -
J gene: TRBJ2-5
clone size: -
V gene: TRBV7-2
CDR3 protein: CASSFSPGPPQETQYF
CDR3 DNA: TGTGCCAGCAGCTTTTCACCGGGACCGCCCCAAGAGACCCAGTACTTC

D gene: TRBD1
J gene: TRBJ2-3
clone size: -
V gene: TRBV12-3/TRBV12-4
CDR3 protein: CASSQTGGVADTQYF
CDR3 DNA: TGTGCCAGCAGCCAGACAGGGGGAGTCGCAGATACGCAGTATTTT

D gene: TRBD1
J gene: TRBJ1-1
clone size: -
V gene: TRBV27
CDR3 protein: CASSLSRTGELLTEAFF
CDR3 DNA: TGTGCCAGCAGTTTATCACGGACAGGGGAGTTGTTGACTGAAGCTTTCTTT

D gene: TRBD1
J gene: TRBJ2-4
clone size: -
V gene: TRBV28
CDR3 protein: CASSPGTGELAKNIQYF
CDR3 DNA: TGTGCCAGCAGTCCCGGGACAGGGGAACTAGCCAAAAACATTCAGTACTTC

D gene: -
J gene: TRBJ1-1
clone size: many
V gene: TRBV7-2
CDR3 protein: CASSFGGGNTEAFF
CDR3 DNA: TGTGCCAGCAGCTTCGGAGGGGGGAACACTGAAGCTTTCTTT

D gene: -
J gene: TRBJ2-1
clone size: once
V gene: TRBV10-3
CDR3 protein: CAISESGSYNEQFF
CDR3 DNA: TGTGCCATCAGTGAGTCGGGGTCCTACAATGAGCAGTTCTTC

D gene: -
J gene: TRBJ2-3
clone size: -
V gene: TRBV15
CDR3 protein: CATSRDGGHPDTQYF
CDR3 DNA: TGTGCCACCAGCAGAGATGGCGGCCATCCAGATACGCAGTATTTT

D gene: TRBD2
J gene: TRBJ2-3
clone size: -
V gene: TRBV5-1
CDR3 protein: CASGLRLADTQYF
CDR3 DNA: TGCGCCAGCGGCCTTAGACTAGCTGATACGCAGTATTTT

D gene: -
J gene: TRBJ2-1
clone size: -
V gene: TRBV29-1
CDR3 protein: CSVEAGGLYNEQFF
CDR3 DNA: TGCAGCGTTGAAGCTGGGGGCCTCTACAATGAGCAGTTCTTC

D gene: -
J gene: TRBJ1-1
clone size: -
V gene: TRBV30
CDR3 protein: CAWSHNRNTEAFF
CDR3 DNA: TGTGCCTGGAGTCATAACAGGAACACTGAAGCTTTCTTT

D gene: -
J gene: TRBJ2-6
clone size: few
V gene: TRBV11-2
CDR3 protein: CASTQSATSLANVLTF
CDR3 DNA: TGTGCCAGCACCCAGTCGGCCACTTCACTGGCCAACGTCCTGACTTTC

D gene: TRBD1
J gene: TRBJ2-7
clone size: -
V gene: TRBV20-1
CDR3 protein: CSAGVGGNEQYF
CDR3 DNA: TGCAGTGCCGGGGTAGGGGGCAACGAGCAGTACTTC

D gene: -
J gene: TRBJ1-4
clone size: -
V gene: TRBV7-3
CDR3 protein: CASSFNTWGRPTTNEKLFF
CDR3 DNA: TGTGCCAGCAGCTTTAATACATGGGGCAGACCGACAACTAATGAAAAACTGTTTTTT

D gene: TRBD1
J gene: TRBJ1-4
clone size: -
V gene: TRBV7-3
CDR3 protein: CASSSDRAEKLFF
CDR3 DNA: TGTGCCAGCAGCTCCGACAGGGCTGAAAAACTGTTTTTT

D gene: -
J gene: TRBJ1-3
clone size: -
V gene: TRBV12-5
CDR3 protein: CASGAGNTIYF
CDR3 DNA: TGTGCTAGTGGAGCTGGAAACACCATATATTTT

D gene: -
J gene: TRBJ2-2
clone size: few
V gene: TRBV19
CDR3 protein: CASRPAGVAGELFF
CDR3 DNA: TGTGCCAGTAGACCCGCAGGGGTAGCCGGGGAGCTGTTTTTT